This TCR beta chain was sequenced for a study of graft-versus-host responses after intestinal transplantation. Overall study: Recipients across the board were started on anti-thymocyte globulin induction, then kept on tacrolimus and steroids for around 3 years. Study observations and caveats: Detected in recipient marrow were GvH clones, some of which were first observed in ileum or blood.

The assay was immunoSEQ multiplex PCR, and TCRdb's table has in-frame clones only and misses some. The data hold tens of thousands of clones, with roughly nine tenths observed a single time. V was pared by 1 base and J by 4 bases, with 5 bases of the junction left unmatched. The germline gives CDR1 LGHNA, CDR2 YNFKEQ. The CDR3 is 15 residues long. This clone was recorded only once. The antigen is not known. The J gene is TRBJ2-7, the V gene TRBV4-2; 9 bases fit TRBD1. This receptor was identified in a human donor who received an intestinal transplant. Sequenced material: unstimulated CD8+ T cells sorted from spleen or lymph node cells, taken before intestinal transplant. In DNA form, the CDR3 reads TGTGCCAGCAGCCAAGTAGGGACAGGGAGGTACGAGCAGTACTTC. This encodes CASSQVGTGRYEQYF.